Listed below are T cell receptor beta chains from one sample, sequenced in a study of cytomegalovirus exposure and HLA in healthy donors. Generated by immunoSEQ multiplex PCR, the TCRdb table keeps only in-frame clones and is missing some. The sample has 200,000 to 250,000 clones; the top ten hold roughly 0.98%. Source material: PBMCs. The receptors derive from a woman aged 25-40 years in good health and CMV-seropositive. CDR3s include the opening cysteine and the closing phenylalanine or tryptophan. The order of the fields is D gene, J gene, V gene, CDR3 DNA, CDR3 protein. The D gene is left open where the match is weak.

. TRBJ1-1 TRBV11-2 TGTGCCAGCAGGTGGCAAGGGGACACTGAAGCTTTCTTT CASRWQGDTEAFF
. TRBJ1-1 TRBV18 TGTGCCAGCTCACGAGGACAGAGGGGGACTGAAGCTTTCTTT CASSRGQRGTEAFF
. TRBJ1-1 TRBV15 TGTGCCACCAGCCTACGGGTCTTGAACACTGAAGCTTTCTTT CATSLRVLNTEAFF
. TRBJ1-4 TRBV4-2 TGTGCCAGCAGCCAGGCTGACAAGAGAAATGAAAAACTGTTTTTT CASSQADKRNEKLFF
. TRBJ1-5 TRBV2 TGTGCCAGCAGTGAATGGAACAGGGATCAGCCCCAGCATTTT CASSEWNRDQPQHF
. TRBJ1-2 TRBV28 TGTGCCAGCAGTTTTGCAGGCACTAACTATGGCTACACCTTC CASSFAGTNYGYTF
. TRBJ1-1 TRBV20-1 TGCAGTGCTTTTCGGACTGAAGCTTTCTTT CSAFRTEAFF
TRBD2 TRBJ2-3 TRBV9 TGTGCCAGCAGCGCCCGGACTAGCGGAGTACCTAGCACAGATACGCAGTATTTT CASSARTSGVPSTDTQYF
. TRBJ2-6 TRBV6-5 TGTGCCAGCAGTTACTCCGCGAATGGGGCCAACGTCCTGACTTTC CASSYSANGANVLTF
TRBD2 TRBJ2-3 TRBV18 TGTGCCAGCTCACCCCCCGGACTAGCGGGGGGGCCCGGGAAAGATACGCAGTATTTT CASSPPGLAGGPGKDTQYF